This is a list of T cell receptor beta chains from one sample in a study of cytomegalovirus exposure and HLA in healthy donors. Using immunoSEQ multiplex PCR, the repertoire was profiled, and TCRdb retains in-frame clones only, with some absent. The sample records roughly 97,000 clones, 76% being singletons. Specimen: PBMCs. The receptors come from a woman aged 18-30 years in good health and CMV-seropositive. The CDR3 runs from the conserved cysteine through the conserved F or W. Each record gives: V gene, clone size, D gene, J gene, CDR3 protein, CDR3 DNA. The D gene is left open where the match is weak. Only part of the rows carry a size: once, few, many, or a class if the clone is expanded.

TRBV7-8	-	TRBD2	TRBJ2-7	CASTTYRPGLAGYEQYF	TGTGCCAGCACCACGTATCGGCCGGGACTAGCGGGTTACGAGCAGTACTTC
TRBV5-1	-	-	TRBJ2-3	CASRDSDFSTDTQYF	TGCGCCAGCAGGGACTCGGACTTCTCCACAGATACGCAGTATTTT
TRBV27	-	-	TRBJ2-1	CASTKGRGSSYNEQFF	TGTGCCAGCACCAAGGGGCGCGGTAGCTCCTACAATGAGCAGTTCTTC
TRBV11-2	once	-	TRBJ1-1	CASSSLRGTTEAFF	TGTGCCAGCAGCTCCCTCAGGGGTACCACTGAAGCTTTCTTT
TRBV19	-	TRBD1	TRBJ1-1	CASSIPQGQGEAFF	TGTGCCAGTAGTATACCCCAGGGACAGGGTGAAGCTTTCTTT
TRBV29-1	-	-	TRBJ2-3	CSVEQSDTQYF	TGCAGCGTTGAACAGTCCGATACGCAGTATTTT
TRBV5-1	-	TRBD2	TRBJ2-2	CASSQGLGNIGELFF	TGCGCCAGCAGCCAGGGACTAGGTAACATCGGGGAGCTGTTTTTT
TRBV5-4	-	TRBD1	TRBJ2-7	CASTEGAGYEQYF	TGTGCCAGCACCGAGGGGGCTGGGTACGAGCAGTACTTC
TRBV6-6	once	TRBD2	TRBJ2-7	CASRNLAGLSYEQYF	TGTGCCAGCAGAAACCTAGCGGGTCTCTCCTACGAGCAGTACTTC
TRBV29-1	-	TRBD2	TRBJ2-3	CSVEPSGRARDTQYF	TGCAGCGTTGAACCTAGCGGGAGGGCCCGGGATACGCAGTATTTT
TRBV9	-	TRBD1	TRBJ1-2	CASSETGGSIDGYTF	TGTGCCAGCAGCGAGACAGGGGGAAGTATCGATGGCTACACCTTC
TRBV9	-	-	TRBJ2-1	CASSVGPLNEQFF	TGTGCCAGCAGCGTAGGGCCGCTCAATGAGCAGTTCTTC
TRBV30	-	TRBD1	TRBJ1-2	CAWSVGQGFDTGGYTF	TGTGCCTGGAGTGTAGGACAGGGCTTTGATACGGGAGGCTACACCTTC
TRBV7-2	-	TRBD2	TRBJ2-2	CASTPSNLLARELFF	TGTGCCAGCACCCCCAGCAATTTACTAGCGCGGGAGCTGTTTTTT
TRBV2	few	-	TRBJ1-3	CASRNSLGVGGRNTIYF	TGTGCCAGCAGAAACAGCCTCGGGGTTGGGGGGAGAAACACCATATATTTT
TRBV7-2	-	TRBD1	TRBJ1-5	CASSAGQFNQPQHF	TGTGCCAGCAGCGCGGGACAGTTCAATCAGCCCCAGCATTTT
TRBV5-4	-	-	TRBJ2-7	CASSLGGTYEQYF	TGTGCCAGCAGCTTGGGCGGGACTTACGAGCAGTACTTC
TRBV7-9	-	TRBD2	TRBJ2-7	CASSKGSGGVAYF	TGTGCCAGCAGCAAAGGGAGCGGGGGGGTCGCGTACTTC
TRBV7-2	-	TRBD2	TRBJ2-1	CASSLELAGRYEQFF	TGTGCCAGCAGCTTAGAACTAGCGGGGAGGTATGAGCAGTTCTTC
TRBV27	few	TRBD2	TRBJ2-1	CASRASGVGVGHNEQFF	TGTGCCAGCAGAGCTAGCGGGGTGGGGGTGGGCCACAATGAGCAGTTCTTC
TRBV9	-	TRBD2	TRBJ2-2	CASSVDGGGTGELFF	TGTGCCAGCAGCGTAGACGGGGGGGGCACCGGGGAGCTGTTTTTT
TRBV14	-	-	TRBJ1-3	CASSQGDWSGNTIYF	TGTGCCAGCAGCCAAGGCGATTGGTCTGGAAACACCATATATTTT
TRBV7-9	-	TRBD2	TRBJ2-5	CASIGTSGRETQYF	TGTGCCAGCATCGGGACTAGCGGGAGAGAGACCCAGTACTTC
TRBV9	-	TRBD2	TRBJ2-7	CASSAGLADYEQYF	TGTGCCAGCAGCGCCGGACTAGCGGACTACGAGCAGTACTTC
TRBV6-5	-	-	TRBJ1-1	CASSPGTYGRAFF	TGTGCCAGCAGCCCAGGGACTTACGGGAGAGCTTTCTTT
TRBV19	once	-	TRBJ2-1	CASRYTGPTYNEQFF	TGTGCCAGTAGATATACAGGGCCCACCTACAATGAGCAGTTCTTC
TRBV6-1	few	-	TRBJ2-3	CASSLTDTQYF	TGTGCCAGCAGTCTGACAGATACGCAGTATTTT
TRBV30	-	-	TRBJ1-2	CAWTLPPGTYGYTF	TGTGCCTGGACACTACCCCCGGGGACTTATGGCTACACCTTC
TRBV5-1	-	TRBD1	TRBJ2-1	CASSLFGTDNNEQFF	TGCGCCAGCAGCTTGTTTGGGACAGACAACAATGAGCAGTTCTTC
TRBV5-5	few	TRBD2	TRBJ2-7	CASSPETSGRLYEQYF	TGTGCCAGCAGCCCAGAGACTAGCGGGAGACTCTACGAGCAGTACTTC
TRBV28	-	TRBD2	TRBJ2-7	CASSSSGRTEQYF	TGTGCCAGCAGTTCCAGCGGGAGGACCGAGCAGTACTTC
TRBV19	-	TRBD2	TRBJ2-2	CASTTSGNTGELFF	TGTGCCAGTACTACTAGCGGTAACACCGGGGAGCTGTTTTTT
TRBV7-9	-	TRBD2	TRBJ2-1	CASSTTSDYYNEQFF	TGTGCCAGCAGCACCACTAGCGACTACTACAATGAGCAGTTCTTC
TRBV21-1	once	-	TRBJ2-3	CASNPRTSGSTDTQYF	TGTGCCAGCAACCCTAGGACTAGCGGGAGCACAGATACGCAGTATTTT
TRBV5-1	few	-	TRBJ1-1	CASTSLPLNTEAFF	TGCGCCAGCACCTCCCTACCTTTAAACACTGAAGCTTTCTTT
TRBV7-9	few	-	TRBJ1-1	CASSFQMNTEAFF	TGTGCCAGCAGCTTCCAGATGAACACTGAAGCTTTCTTT
TRBV9	-	-	TRBJ2-7	CASSSQDGWNEQYF	TGTGCCAGCAGCTCACAGGACGGGTGGAACGAGCAGTACTTC
TRBV28	-	TRBD2	TRBJ2-5	CASSRPPLAGGPTETQYF	TGTGCCAGCAGTCGGCCCCCACTAGCGGGAGGGCCGACGGAGACCCAGTACTTC
TRBV19	-	TRBD1	TRBJ1-1	CASSIRDRPNTEAFF	TGTGCCAGTAGTATACGGGACAGGCCGAACACTGAAGCTTTCTTT
TRBV30	-	-	TRBJ1-2	CACRNYGYTF	TGTGCCTGTCGTAACTATGGCTACACCTTC
TRBV30	-	-	TRBJ1-6	CAWSPTGTDSPLHF	TGTGCCTGGAGTCCCACAGGGACGGATTCACCCCTCCACTTT
TRBV29-1	-	TRBD1	TRBJ2-7	CSAGDRGRHEQYF	TGCAGCGCCGGGGACAGGGGGCGCCACGAGCAGTACTTC
TRBV2	-	TRBD2	TRBJ2-7	CASSSGLALIYEQYF	TGTGCCAGCAGTTCAGGACTAGCCCTCATCTACGAGCAGTACTTC
TRBV5-4	-	-	TRBJ2-1	CASSKPSASSYNEQFF	TGTGCCAGCAGCAAACCTAGCGCTAGCTCCTACAATGAGCAGTTCTTC
TRBV4-1	-	TRBD2	TRBJ2-2	CASSQGGLAGVGTGELFF	TGCGCCAGCAGCCAAGGGGGACTAGCGGGAGTGGGTACCGGGGAGCTGTTTTTT